The next 20 T cell receptor beta chains were all read from a single sample in a study of T cells in Graves' hyperthyroidism and ophthalmopathy. TCR beta CDR3 sequences were amplified from RNA transcripts. TCR CDR3 regions were first amplified by RT-PCR with HTBI primers. TCRdb ran MiXCR on the multiplex PCR reads and lists one entry per CDR3 protein. In the table there are 450,000 to 700,000 distinct CDR3 sequences, roughly 46% of which are singletons. Sequencing was performed on peripheral blood or thyroid tissue (not recorded which). The receptors shown here come from an adult woman with Graves' disease, either hyperthyroidism or ophthalmopathy (not recorded which).

This clonotype was picked up a small number of times. The rearrangement uses TRBV29-1 and TRBJ2-5; tentatively, D is TRBD1 (6 bases). CDR1 is SQVTM, CDR2 ANQGSEA, per germline. The V end lost 5 bases, the J end lost 3 bases, and 10 bases lay between the germline ends. The CDR3 loop spans 12 amino acids. CDR3 sequence (DNA): TGCAGCGTTCCTCGGACAGAAGAGACCCAGTACTTC. Amino acid sequence: CSVPRTEETQYF.

As for this clonotype: The germline gene is not matched at one end of the junction; a read error may be the cause. The V and J genes are TRBV29-1 and TRBJ2-5, with unresolved D. Germline CDR1 is SQVTM and CDR2 is ANQGSEA. This CDR3 region has 12 residues. CDR3 sequence: CSVGEPAEIQYF. For the CDR3, the DNA is TGCAGCGTTGGGGAACCAGCCGAGATCCAGTACTTC.

V and J are TRBV7-2 and TRBJ1-5; D uncertain. CDR3 length: 16 residues. V dropped 6 bases and J dropped 2 bases, with 17 bases sitting between them. CDR1 is SGHTA, CDR2 FQGNSA, per germline. The CDR3 here is CASRPPGWRGNQPQHF. In DNA, the CDR3 is TGTGCCAGCAGACCGCCGGGATGGCGGGGCAATCAGCCCCAGCATTTT.

The rearrangement joins TRBV10-3 to TRBJ2-2; D call uncertain. Trimming took off 10 bases at V and 7 bases at J, with 13 bases between the two ends. The CDR3 spans 12 residues. Germline assignment: CDR1 ENHRY and CDR2 SYGVKD. The CDR3 here is CATSLTNGELFF. The CDR3 coding sequence is TGTGCCACCTCCCTGACAAACGGGGAGCTGTTTTTT.

Worth noting for this clonotype: The CDR3 does not end in the conserved phenylalanine or tryptophan, so this is likely a read error. This chain connects TRBV7-9 to TRBJ1-1, with no clear D. CDR1 and CDR2 (germline): SEHNR, FQNEAQ (reference sequence). The CDR3 runs 12 residues. V was pared by 5 bases and J by 5 bases, with 9 bases between. CDR3 nucleotide sequence: TGTGCCAGCAGCCTCACCGTAACTGAAGCTTTCCTT. This sequence encodes CASSLTVTEAFL.

This clonotype appeared a few times. The V and J genes are TRBV2 and TRBJ1-1; D is unresolved. CDR1 SNHLY and CDR2 FYNNEI come from the germline V gene. The CDR3 loop spans 10 amino acids. CDR3 amino acids: CATRNTEAFF. In DNA form, the CDR3 reads TGTGCTACCAGGAACACTGAAGCTTTCTTT.

The rearrangement joins TRBV28 to TRBJ2-7, with a tentative D call TRBD1 (6 bases). V dropped 7 bases and J dropped 7 bases, with 20 bases sitting between them. The CDR3 has 14 residues. In germline, CDR1 is MDHEN, CDR2 SYDVKM. The CDR3 loop reads CASIKGDTRGEQYF. The DNA of the CDR3 is TGTGCCAGCATCAAGGGGGACACAAGGGGGGAGCAGTACTTC.

The V and J genes are TRBV7-2 and TRBJ1-5; D unclear. This CDR3 spans 13 amino acids. V was cut by 7 bases and J by 5 bases, with 12 bases left in between. CDR1 is SGHTA, CDR2 FQGNSA, per germline. The CDR3 region has the DNA TGTGCCAGCAAGAGTCGAGGAGATCAGCCCCAGCATTTT. Encoded protein: CASKSRGDQPQHF.

The CDR3 reads CSASGQGAAYGYTF. In DNA, the CDR3 is TGCAGTGCTAGTGGACAGGGGGCGGCCTATGGCTACACCTTC. The chain is built from TRBV20-1 and TRBJ1-2, with 11 bases that match TRBD1. This CDR3 has 14 residues. Germline V gives CDR1 DFQATT, CDR2 SNEGSKA (reference sequence). V was clipped by 3 bases and J by 4 bases; unmatched bases: 4.

The rearrangement uses TRBV7-9 and TRBJ2-5, with TRBD2 matching 12 bases. CDR1 and CDR2 from the germline V gene are SEHNR and FQNEAQ (reference sequence). The V gene end was trimmed by 4 bases and the J gene end by 5 bases; junction bases not matched to a gene: 8. The CDR3 has 16 residues. The CDR3 loop reads CASSWTSGTGVETQYF. DNA for the CDR3: TGTGCCAGCAGCTGGACTAGCGGGACAGGGGTGGAGACCCAGTACTTC.

This chain uses TRBV10-3 with TRBJ1-2, with D possibly TRBD1 on 5 matching bases. The CDR3 has 13 residues. Trimming removed 3 bases from V and 12 bases from J, with 17 bases in between. Per germline, CDR1 ENHRY and CDR2 SYGVKD. CDR3 protein: CAISELRSGGNTF. The CDR3 DNA reads TGTGCCATCAGTGAATTAAGGAGTGGGGGAAACACCTTC.

This clonotype appeared a few times. This chain uses TRBV10-3 with TRBJ2-5; the D is unclear. V lost 3 bases and J 5 bases, leaving 13 bases between the germline ends. CDR3 length: 14 amino acids. CDR1 is ENHRY, CDR2 SYGVKD, per germline. The CDR3 loop reads CAISDPAAGETQYF. CDR3 bases: TGTGCCATCAGTGATCCGGCCGCCGGGGAGACCCAGTACTTC.

This clonotype has at least ten counts. This sequence joins TRBV24-1 and TRBJ2-5, with TRBD1 matching over 8 bases. The CDR3 spans 15 residues. In germline, CDR1 is KGHDR, CDR2 SFDVKD. V gave up 2 bases and J gave up 4 bases; unmatched junction bases: 5. CDR3 sequence (DNA): TGTGCCACCAGTGATTCAGGGGGCGCGGGAGAGACCCAGTACTTC. This gives the protein CATSDSGGAGETQYF.

In regard to this clonotype: Germline is not matched at one junction end, which may reflect a read error. The J gene is TRBJ2-7, the V gene TRBV7-3; 13 nucleotides agree with TRBD2. Germline V gene sequence: CDR1 SGHTA, CDR2 FQGTGA. The CDR3 extends over 16 amino acids. The CDR3 reads CAGSADGTSGTYEQYF. The CDR3 coding sequence is TGTGCCGGCAGCGCCGACGGGACTAGCGGGACCTACGAGCAGTACTTC.

This clonotype has more than one count but fewer than ten. The chain has TRBV10-3 and TRBJ2-5; 7 nucleotides align to TRBD2. After removal of 8 bases from V and 5 bases from J, the junction contained 8 bases not matched to a gene. The CDR3 has 13 amino acids. Germline values: CDR1 ENHRY, CDR2 SYGVKD. The CDR3: CAIGAAGTETQYF. The DNA for the CDR3 is TGTGCCATCGGGGCAGCGGGGACGGAGACCCAGTACTTC.

Ten or more counts support this clonotype. The chain carries TRBV9 and TRBJ1-5, with D unclear. Germline CDR1 SGDLS, CDR2 YYNGEE. This CDR3 is 15 amino acids long. V shed 0 bases and J shed 0 bases, with 7 bases lying between them. CDR3 bases: TGTGCCAGCAGCGTAGACGGGTTTAGCAATCAGCCCCAGCATTTT. Encoded protein: CASSVDGFSNQPQHF.

Ten or more counts support this clonotype. The gene calls are TRBV10-3 and TRBJ2-6, with D possibly matching TRBD1 (5 bases). This CDR3 comprises 16 residues. V lost 4 bases and J lost 0, with 10 bases in between. The germline CDR1 and CDR2 sequences are ENHRY and SYGVKD. DNA for the CDR3: TGTGCCATCAGTGCCCCAGGGCGCTCTGGGGCCAACGTCCTGACTTTC. Encoded protein: CAISAPGRSGANVLTF.

The chain combines TRBV28 with TRBJ2-7; 13 nucleotides agree with TRBD2. The V gene end was trimmed by 5 bases and the J gene end by 4 bases; junction bases not matched to a gene: 5. CDR3 length: 15 residues. Germline CDR1 and CDR2: MDHEN and SYDVKM. The CDR3 nucleotides read TGTGCCAGCAGTGTACTAGCGGGAGGGCGTTACGAGCAGTACTTC. It translates to CASSVLAGGRYEQYF.

This rearrangement joins TRBV28 to TRBJ2-2; unclear D gene. The CDR3 covers 14 residues. CDR1 and CDR2 from the germline V gene are MDHEN and SYDVKM. The V end was cut by 4 bases, the J end by 5 bases, with 11 bases between. CDR3 sequence: CASSSLSLTGELFF. CDR3 nucleotides: TGTGCCAGCAGTTCCCTTTCGCTAACCGGGGAGCTGTTTTTT.

To note about this clonotype: In this CDR3 the conserved last residue, phenylalanine or tryptophan, is missing, so a read error is likely. The DNA is omitted, as the CDR3 cannot be located on it reliably, and the CDR3 follows TCRdb's listing. This chain uses TRBV10-3 with TRBJ2-6; the table calls TRBD2, which could not be checked here. Germline CDR1 reads ENHRY; CDR2 reads SYGVKD. From its first to its last residue, the CDR3 has 11 amino acids. CDR3 region: CAIRIAGSPNT.